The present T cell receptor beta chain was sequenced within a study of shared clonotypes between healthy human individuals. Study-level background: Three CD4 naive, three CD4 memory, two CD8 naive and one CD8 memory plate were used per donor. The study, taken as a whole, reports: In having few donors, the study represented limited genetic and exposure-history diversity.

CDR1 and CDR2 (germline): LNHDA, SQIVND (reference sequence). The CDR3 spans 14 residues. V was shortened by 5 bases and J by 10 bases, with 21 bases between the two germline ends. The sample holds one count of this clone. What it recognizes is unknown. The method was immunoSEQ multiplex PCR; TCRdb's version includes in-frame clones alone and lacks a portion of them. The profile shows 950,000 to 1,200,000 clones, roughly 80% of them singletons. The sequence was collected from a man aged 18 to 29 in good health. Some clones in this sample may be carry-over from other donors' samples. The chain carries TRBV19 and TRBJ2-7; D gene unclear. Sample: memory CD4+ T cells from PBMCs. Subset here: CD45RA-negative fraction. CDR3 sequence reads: CASSATTSKGSQYF. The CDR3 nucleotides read TGTGCCAGTAGTGCGACAACGTCGAAAGGTAGTCAGTACTTC.